This T cell receptor beta chain derives from a study of OX40 agonist ivuxolimab in advanced cancers. Findings and limits, study-wide: Clonal expansion was seen in CD4+ and CD8+ blood T cells by week 6 at 0.1 to 3.0 mg/kg.

After removal of 3 bases from V and 3 bases from J, the junction contained 8 bases not matched to a gene. The CDR3 is made up of 16 amino acids. In germline, CDR1 is PRHDT, CDR2 FYEKMQ (reference sequence). Assay used: immunoSEQ multiplex PCR; TCRdb lists only in-frame clones, some missing. The table lists roughly 69,000 clones, 80% to 95% of them singletons. As regards this clone: What it recognizes is unknown.

The V and J genes are TRBV13 and TRBJ1-2; the match to TRBD1 covers 9 bases. The sequences come from CD4+ or CD8+ T cells sorted from blood, collected in a trial of the OX40 agonist ivuxolimab. The TCR sequence derives from an adult with an advanced solid tumor such as melanoma, head and neck, liver or kidney cancer. The CDR3 sequence: CASSFTGGAGDYGYTF. CDR3 nucleotides: TGTGCCAGCAGCTTCACAGGGGGCGCGGGAGACTATGGCTACACCTTC.